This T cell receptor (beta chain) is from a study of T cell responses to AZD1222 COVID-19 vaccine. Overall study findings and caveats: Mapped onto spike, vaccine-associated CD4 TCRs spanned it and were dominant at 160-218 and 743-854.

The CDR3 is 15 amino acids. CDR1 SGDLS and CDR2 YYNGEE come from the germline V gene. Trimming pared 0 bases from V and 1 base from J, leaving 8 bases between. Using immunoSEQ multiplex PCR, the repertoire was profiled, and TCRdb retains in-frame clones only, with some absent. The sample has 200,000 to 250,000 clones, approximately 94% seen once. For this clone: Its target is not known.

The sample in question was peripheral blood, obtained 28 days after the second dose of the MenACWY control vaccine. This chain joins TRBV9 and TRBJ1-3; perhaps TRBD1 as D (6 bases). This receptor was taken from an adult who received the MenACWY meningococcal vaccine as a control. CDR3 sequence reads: CASSVVGTSGNTIYF. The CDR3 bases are TGTGCCAGCAGCGTAGTGGGGACATCTGGAAACACCATATATTTT.